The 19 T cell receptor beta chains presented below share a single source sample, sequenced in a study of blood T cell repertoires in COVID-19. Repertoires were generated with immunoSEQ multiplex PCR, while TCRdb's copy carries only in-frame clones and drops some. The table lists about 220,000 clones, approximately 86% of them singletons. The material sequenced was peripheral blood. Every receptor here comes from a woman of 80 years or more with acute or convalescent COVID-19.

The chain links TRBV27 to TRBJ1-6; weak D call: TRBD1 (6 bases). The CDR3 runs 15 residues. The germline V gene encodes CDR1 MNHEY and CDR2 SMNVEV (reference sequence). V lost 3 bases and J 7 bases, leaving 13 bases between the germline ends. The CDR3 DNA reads TGTGCCAGCAGTTTGGGGGGGGCGAGAAATTCACCCCTCCACTTT. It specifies CASSLGGARNSPLHF.

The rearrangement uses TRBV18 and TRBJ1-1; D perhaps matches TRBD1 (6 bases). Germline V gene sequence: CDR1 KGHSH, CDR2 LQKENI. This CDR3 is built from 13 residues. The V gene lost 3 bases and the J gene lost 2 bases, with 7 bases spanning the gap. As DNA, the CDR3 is TGTGCCAGCTCACCGGGACATAACACTGAAGCTTTCTTT. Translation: CASSPGHNTEAFF.

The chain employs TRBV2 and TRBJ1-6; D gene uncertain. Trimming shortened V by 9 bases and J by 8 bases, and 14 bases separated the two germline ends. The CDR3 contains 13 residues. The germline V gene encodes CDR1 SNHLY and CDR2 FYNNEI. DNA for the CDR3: TGTGCCAGTCAAGAGGGCAGATATTCACCCCTCCACTTT. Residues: CASQEGRYSPLHF.

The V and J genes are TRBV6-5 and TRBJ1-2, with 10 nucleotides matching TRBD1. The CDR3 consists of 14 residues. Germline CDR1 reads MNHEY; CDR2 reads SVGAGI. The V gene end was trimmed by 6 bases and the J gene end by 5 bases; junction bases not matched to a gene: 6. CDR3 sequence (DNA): TGTGCCAGCAGGAGACAGGGGGCAGGTTATGGCTACACCTTC. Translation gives CASRRQGAGYGYTF.

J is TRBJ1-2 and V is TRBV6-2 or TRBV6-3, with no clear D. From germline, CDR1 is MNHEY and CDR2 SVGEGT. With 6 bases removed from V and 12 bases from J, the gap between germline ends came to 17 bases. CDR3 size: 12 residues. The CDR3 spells CASSPLAVADTF. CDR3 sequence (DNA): TGTGCCAGCAGCCCATTGGCAGTTGCCGACACCTTC.

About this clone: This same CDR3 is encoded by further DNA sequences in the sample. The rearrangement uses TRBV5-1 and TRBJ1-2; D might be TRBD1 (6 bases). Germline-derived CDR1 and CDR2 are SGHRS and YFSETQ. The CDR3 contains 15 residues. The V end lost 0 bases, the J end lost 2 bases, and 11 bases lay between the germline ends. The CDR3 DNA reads TGCGCCAGCAGCTTGGCCGCGGGGGCGAACTATGGCTACACCTTC. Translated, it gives CASSLAAGANYGYTF.

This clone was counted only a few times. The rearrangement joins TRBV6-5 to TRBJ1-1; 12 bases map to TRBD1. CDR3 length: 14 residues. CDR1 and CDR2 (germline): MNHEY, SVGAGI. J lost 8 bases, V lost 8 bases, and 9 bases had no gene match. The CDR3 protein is CASVSGTGGAEAFF. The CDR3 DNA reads TGTGCCAGCGTCTCCGGGACAGGGGGCGCCGAAGCTTTCTTT.

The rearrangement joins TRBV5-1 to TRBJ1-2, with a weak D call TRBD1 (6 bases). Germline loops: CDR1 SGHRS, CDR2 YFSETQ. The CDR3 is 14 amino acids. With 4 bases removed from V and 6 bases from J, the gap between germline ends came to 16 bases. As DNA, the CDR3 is TGCGCCAGCAGCCCAGATAGAAACAGGGATGGCTACACCTTC. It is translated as CASSPDRNRDGYTF.

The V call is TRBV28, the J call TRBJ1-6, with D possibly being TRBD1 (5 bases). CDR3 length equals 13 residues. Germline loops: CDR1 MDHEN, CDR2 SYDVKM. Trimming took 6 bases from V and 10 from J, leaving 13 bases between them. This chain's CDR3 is CASRGGALSPLHF. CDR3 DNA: TGTGCCAGCAGGGGCGGGGCATTATCACCCCTCCACTTT.

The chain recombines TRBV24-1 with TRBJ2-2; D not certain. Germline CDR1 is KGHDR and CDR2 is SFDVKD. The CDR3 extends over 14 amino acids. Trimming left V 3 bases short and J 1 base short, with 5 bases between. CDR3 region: CATSDSWNTGELFF. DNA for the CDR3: TGTGCCACCAGTGATAGCTGGAACACCGGGGAGCTGTTTTTT.

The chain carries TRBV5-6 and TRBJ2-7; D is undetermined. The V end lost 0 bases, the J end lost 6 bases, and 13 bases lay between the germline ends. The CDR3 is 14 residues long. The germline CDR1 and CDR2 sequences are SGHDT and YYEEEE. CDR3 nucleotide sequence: TGTGCCAGCAGCTTGGAACTCCGTATTACCGAGCAGTACTTC. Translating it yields CASSLELRITEQYF.

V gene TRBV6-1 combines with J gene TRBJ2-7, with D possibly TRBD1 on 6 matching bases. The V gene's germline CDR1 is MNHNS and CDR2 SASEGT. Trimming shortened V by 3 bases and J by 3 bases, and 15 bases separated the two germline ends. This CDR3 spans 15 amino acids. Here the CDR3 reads CASSEGAPGYYEQYF. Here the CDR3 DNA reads TGTGCCAGCAGTGAGGGGGCCCCAGGGTACTACGAGCAGTACTTC.

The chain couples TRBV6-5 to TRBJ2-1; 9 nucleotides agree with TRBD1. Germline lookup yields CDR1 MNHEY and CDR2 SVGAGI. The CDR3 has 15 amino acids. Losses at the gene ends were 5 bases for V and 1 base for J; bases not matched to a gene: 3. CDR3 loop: CASSRGTGSYNEQFF. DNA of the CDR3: TGTGCCAGCAGTCGGGGGACAGGGTCCTACAATGAGCAGTTCTTC.

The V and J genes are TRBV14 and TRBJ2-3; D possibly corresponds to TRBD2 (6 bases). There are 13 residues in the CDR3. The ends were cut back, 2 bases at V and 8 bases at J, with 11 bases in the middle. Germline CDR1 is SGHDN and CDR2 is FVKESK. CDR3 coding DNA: TGTGCCAGCAGCCAACGATACGGGGGTACGCAGTATTTT. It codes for CASSQRYGGTQYF.

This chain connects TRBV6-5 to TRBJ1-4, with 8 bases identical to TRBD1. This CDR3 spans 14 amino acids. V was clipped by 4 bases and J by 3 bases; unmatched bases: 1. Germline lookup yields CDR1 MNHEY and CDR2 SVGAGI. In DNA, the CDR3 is TGTGCCAGCAGTTTGGACAGGGCTAATGAAAAACTGTTTTTT. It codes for CASSLDRANEKLFF.

The CDR3 sequence: CASSGGTGHIEKLFF. DNA of the CDR3: TGTGCCAGCAGCGGAGGGACAGGGCATATTGAAAAACTGTTTTTT. This sequence joins TRBV5-4 and TRBJ1-4, with TRBD1 matching 9 bases. Trimming removed 4 bases from V and 7 bases from J; junction bases left unmatched: 8. The germline gives CDR1 SGHNT, CDR2 YYREEE (reference sequence). The CDR3 runs to 15 residues.

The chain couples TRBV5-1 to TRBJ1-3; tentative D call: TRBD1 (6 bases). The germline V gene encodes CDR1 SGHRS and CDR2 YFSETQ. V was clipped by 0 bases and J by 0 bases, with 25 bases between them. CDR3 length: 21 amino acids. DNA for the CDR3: TGCGCCAGCAGCTTGGGGAGCGGCTGGACAGCAAAAACCGTCTCTGGAAACACCATATATTTT. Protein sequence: CASSLGSGWTAKTVSGNTIYF.

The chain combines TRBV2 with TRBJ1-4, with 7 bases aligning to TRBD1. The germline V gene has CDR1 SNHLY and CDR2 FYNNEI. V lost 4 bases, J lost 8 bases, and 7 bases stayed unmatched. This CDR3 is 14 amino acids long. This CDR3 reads CASSGQGTKEKLFF. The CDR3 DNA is TGTGCCAGCAGTGGACAGGGTACAAAGGAAAAACTGTTTTTT.

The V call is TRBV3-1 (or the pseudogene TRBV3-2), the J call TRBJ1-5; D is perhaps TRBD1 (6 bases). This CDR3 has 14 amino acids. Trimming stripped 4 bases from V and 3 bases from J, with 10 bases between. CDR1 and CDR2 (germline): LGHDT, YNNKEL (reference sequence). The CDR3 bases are TGTGCCAGCAGCCCCGGGACAACCAATCAGCCCCAGCATTTT. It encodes CASSPGTTNQPQHF.